This T cell receptor beta chain was sequenced in a study of identical twins (dated by TCRdb to about 2016). In the study overall: To test whether fetal clonotypes persist, the study used deep sequencing on TCR alpha and beta repertoires from monozygotic twins, unrelated adults of various ages, and cord blood. To rule out contamination, replicate twin experiments were performed at different times with different library preparation protocols.

This clonotype was observed once. Its antigen is still unknown. No much larger clonotype is one base removed from it; base qualities were not supplied. Support from one read is weak. The CDR3 contains 14 residues, cysteine and phenylalanine counted. Left in the record is the CDR3 DNA by itself, 42 bases read in frame from the first base. CDR1 and CDR2 are drawn from the germline V gene: SQVTM, ANQGSEA. Cut back by 7 bases and 1 base, the V and J ends lie 13 bases apart. The library came from 5' RACE. The run used an Illumina HiSeq 2000. Template switching added a universal primer binding site, and the final cDNA carried a unique molecular identifier that allowed TCR cDNA molecules to be counted accurately. Specific primers in the conserved constant-segment region were used to synthesize first-strand cDNA for the TCR alpha and beta chains. To control for contamination, every cDNA library carried two barcodes: a SMART-Mk sample barcode plus Illumina barcodes. TruSeq adapter sequences along with Illumina sample barcodes were introduced in two successive PCR steps. Sequencing of the TCR alpha and beta cDNA libraries was done on the Illumina HiSeq platform using custom primers. From the authors' description of their analysis: Unique molecular identifiers were extracted from raw reads with MiGEC, and CDR3 positions were determined with MiXCR. For each individual, recombination models were inferred using an EM algorithm with the repgenHMM and IGoR tools. The analysis of shared clonotypes was done with the tcR package in R, with sharing normalized by the product of cloneset sizes. To study raw recombination free of thymic and clonal selection effects, out-of-frame nonproductive sequences were analyzed. TCRdb passed the public sequencing reads through fastp at Q25 and MiXCR, retaining productive beta sequences. When rows share a CDR3 protein, they turn into one entry using the most common DNA and genes. The V and J calls, along with clone size, are taken from TCRdb and not from the paper's own processing. This sample holds 200,000 to 300,000 distinct CDR3 sequences; roughly 7% were observed only once. The ten largest clonotypes hold approximately 3.7% of the sample.

Every donor was a healthy Caucasian. Three pairs of female monozygotic twins, all aged about 18 to 30 years, were included in the twin cohort. Using Miltenyi CD45RO+ enrichment and human naive T-cell isolation kits, memory (CD45RO+) and naive T cells were isolated from PBMC. The investigation overall reported the following: In monozygotic twins, recombination models systematically underestimated out-of-frame TCR alpha sharing, but the models matched the sharing seen between unrelated individuals. Zero-insertion analyses could be partly confounded by invariant T cells such as MAIT and iNKT, although diverse VJ usage argued against such confounding for most clonotypes. Out-of-frame TCR alpha sequences shared between twins showed an excess of low generation-probability sequences compared with coincidental sharing between unrelated individuals. Abundant cord blood beta clonotypes carried fewer insertions; young adult naive repertoires showed a weaker similar trend, while memory repertoires showed none. In beta out-of-frame sequences, excess twin sharing was weaker, because having fewer shared sequences lowered the signal-to-noise ratio. Because the same donors could not be followed over many years, conclusions were based on cross-sectional statistical analysis.

These data also formed part of another study, on yellow fever vaccine responses in identical twins. As noted in the second study: The T cell response to vaccination in identical twins was reported by the authors to appear partly convergent and partly personalized. In the study, vaccine-responding T cell clones were precisely tracked in identical twins.

Input material: memory (CD45RO+) T cells sorted from blood. The label giving this sample's cell subset or site can be read as: CD45RO+ enriched T cells. The rearrangement joined TRBV29-1 to TRBJ2-2; the D gene cannot be resolved reliably. The sequence came from a woman under 30 in good health. The DNA reads TGCAGCGCCAGCTGTCAGAAGAACACCGGGGAGCTGTTTTTT. This is translated as CSASCQKNTGELFF.